The clone carrying this TCR beta chain has ten or more counts. What it binds is unknown. This sample was taken from a study of T cell repertoires in cytomegalovirus infection. Study findings and constraints: The ex vivo response showed dominance by HLA-C-restricted CMV-specific TCR beta clonotypes. Summed frequency of shared TCR beta families picked out CMV carriers who also had the relevant HLA.

CDR3 size: 15 residues. Germline assignment: CDR1 SGHTA and CDR2 FQGNSA. J lost 2 bases, V lost 1 base, and 4 bases had no gene match. In TCRdb, the reads were re-called with MiXCR into one record per CDR3 protein. The sample yields hundreds of thousands of distinct CDR3 sequences, 15% to 20% seen once. The V call is TRBV7-2, the J call TRBJ1-1; 7 bases agree with TRBD1. What was sequenced was PBMCs. The clonotype originates from a human donor in good health (CMV status not recorded). Some clones in this sample may be carry-over from other donors' samples. The CDR3 sequence: CASSLGGTDNTEAFF. CDR3 coding DNA: TGTGCCAGCAGCTTAGGTGGGACAGATAACACTGAAGCTTTCTTT.